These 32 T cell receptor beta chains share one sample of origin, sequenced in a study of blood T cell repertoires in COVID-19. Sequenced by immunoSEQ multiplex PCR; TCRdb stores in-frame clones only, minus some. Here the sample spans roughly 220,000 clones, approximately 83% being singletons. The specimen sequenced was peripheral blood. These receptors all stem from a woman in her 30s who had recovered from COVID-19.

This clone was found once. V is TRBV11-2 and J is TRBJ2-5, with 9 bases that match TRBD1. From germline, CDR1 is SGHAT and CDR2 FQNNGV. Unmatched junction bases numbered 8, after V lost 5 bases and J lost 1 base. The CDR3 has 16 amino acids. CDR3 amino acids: CASSPIGTGPQETQYF. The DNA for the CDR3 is TGTGCCAGCAGCCCAATCGGGACAGGGCCCCAAGAGACCCAGTACTTC.

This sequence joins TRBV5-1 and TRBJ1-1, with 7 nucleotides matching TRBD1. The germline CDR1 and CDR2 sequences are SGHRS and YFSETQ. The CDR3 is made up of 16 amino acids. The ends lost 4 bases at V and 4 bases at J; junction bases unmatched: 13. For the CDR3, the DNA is TGCGCCAGCAGCGTAGACAGGGCTTCGGGGAGCACTGAAGCTTTCTTT. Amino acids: CASSVDRASGSTEAFF.

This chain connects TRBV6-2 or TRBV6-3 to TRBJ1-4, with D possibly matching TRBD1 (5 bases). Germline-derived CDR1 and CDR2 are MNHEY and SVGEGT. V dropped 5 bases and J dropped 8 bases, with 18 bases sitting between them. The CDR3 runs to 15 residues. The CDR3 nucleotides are TGTGCCAGCAGTCGCTTTAGGAGGGGCGAGGAAAAACTGTTTTTT. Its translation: CASSRFRRGEEKLFF.

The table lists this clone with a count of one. The CDR3 region is CASSPQRQGIGNSGNTIYF. In DNA, the CDR3 is TGTGCCAGCTCACCACAAAGACAGGGGATCGGGAACTCTGGAAACACCATATATTTT. The genes are TRBV18 and TRBJ1-3, with 8 bases aligning to TRBD1. The CDR3 runs to 19 residues. The trim removed 1 base at V and 0 bases at J, leaving 11 bases unmatched. Looked up from germline, CDR1 is KGHSH and CDR2 is LQKENI.

The DNA of the CDR3 is TGCGCCAGCAGTGACTTTTACAATGAGCAGTTCTTC. Its protein is CASSDFYNEQFF. The rearrangement links TRBV10-2 to TRBJ2-1, with D unresolved. V shed 3 bases and J shed 4 bases, with 4 bases lying between them. This CDR3 region has 12 residues. Germline V CDR1 and CDR2: WSHSY, SAAADI.

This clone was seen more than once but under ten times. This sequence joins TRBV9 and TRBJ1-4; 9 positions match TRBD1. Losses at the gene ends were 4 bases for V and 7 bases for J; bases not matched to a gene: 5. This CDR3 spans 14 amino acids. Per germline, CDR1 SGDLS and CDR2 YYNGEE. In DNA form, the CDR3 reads TGTGCCAGCAGCACGGGGACAGGGTCTGAAAAACTGTTTTTT. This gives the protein CASSTGTGSEKLFF. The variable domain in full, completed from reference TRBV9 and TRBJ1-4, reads DSGVTQTPKHLITATGQRVTLRCSPRSGDLSVYWYQQSLDQGLQFLIQYYNGEERAKGNILERFSAQQFPDLHSELNLSSLELGDSALYFCASSTGTGSEKLFFGSGTQLSVL.

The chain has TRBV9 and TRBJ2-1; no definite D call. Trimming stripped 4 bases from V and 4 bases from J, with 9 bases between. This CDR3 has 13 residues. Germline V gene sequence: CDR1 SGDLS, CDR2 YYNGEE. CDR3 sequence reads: CASSTDGYNEQFF. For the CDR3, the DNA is TGTGCCAGCAGCACAGACGGTTACAATGAGCAGTTCTTC.

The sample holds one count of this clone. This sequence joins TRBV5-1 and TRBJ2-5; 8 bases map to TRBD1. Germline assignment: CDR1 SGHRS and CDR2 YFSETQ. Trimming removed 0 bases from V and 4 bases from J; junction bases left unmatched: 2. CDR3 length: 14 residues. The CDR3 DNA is TGCGCCAGCAGCTTGGGACAGGGGTCAGAGACCCAGTACTTC. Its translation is CASSLGQGSETQYF.

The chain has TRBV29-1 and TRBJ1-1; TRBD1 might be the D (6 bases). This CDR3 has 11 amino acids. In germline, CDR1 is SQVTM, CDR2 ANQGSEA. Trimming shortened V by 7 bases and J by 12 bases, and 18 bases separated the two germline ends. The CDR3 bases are TGCAGCGGGACGAACAGGGCTGCGACTTTCTTT. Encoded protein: CSGTNRAATFF. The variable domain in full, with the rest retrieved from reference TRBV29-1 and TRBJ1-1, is SAVISQKPSRDICQRGTSLTIQCQVDSQVTMMFWYRQQPGQSLTLIATANQGSEATYESGFVIDKFPISRPNLTFSTLTVSNMSPEDSSIYLCSGTNRAATFFGQGTRLTVV.

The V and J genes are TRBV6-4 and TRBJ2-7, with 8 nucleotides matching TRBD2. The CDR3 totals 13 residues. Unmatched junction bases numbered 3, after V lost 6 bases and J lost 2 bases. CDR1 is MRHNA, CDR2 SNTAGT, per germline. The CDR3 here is CASRLAGPYEQYF. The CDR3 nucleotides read TGTGCCAGCAGGCTAGCGGGCCCCTACGAGCAGTACTTC.

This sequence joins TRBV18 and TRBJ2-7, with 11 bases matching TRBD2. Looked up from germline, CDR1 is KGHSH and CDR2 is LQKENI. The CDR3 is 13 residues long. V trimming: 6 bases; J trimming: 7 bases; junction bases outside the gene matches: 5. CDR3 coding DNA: TGTGCCAGCTCCGGGACTAGCGGAGGTGAGCAGTACTTC. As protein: CASSGTSGGEQYF. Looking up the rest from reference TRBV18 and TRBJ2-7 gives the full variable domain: NAGVMQNPRHLVRRRGQEARLRCSPMKGHSHVYWYRQLPEEGLKFMVYLQKENIIDESGMPKERFSAEFPKEGPSILRIQQVVRGDSAAYFCASSGTSGGEQYFGPGTRLTVT.

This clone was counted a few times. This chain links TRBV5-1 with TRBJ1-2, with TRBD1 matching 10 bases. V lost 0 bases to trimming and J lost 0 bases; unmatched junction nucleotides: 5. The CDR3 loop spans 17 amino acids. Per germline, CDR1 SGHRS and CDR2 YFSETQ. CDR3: CASSLAPGQGANYGYTF. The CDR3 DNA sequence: TGCGCCAGCAGCTTGGCCCCCGGACAGGGGGCTAACTATGGCTACACCTTC.

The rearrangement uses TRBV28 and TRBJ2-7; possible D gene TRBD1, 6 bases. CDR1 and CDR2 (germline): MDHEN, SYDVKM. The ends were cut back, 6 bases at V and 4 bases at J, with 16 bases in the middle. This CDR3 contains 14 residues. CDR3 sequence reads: CASRKGQNIYEQYF. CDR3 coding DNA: TGTGCCAGCAGAAAGGGACAAAATATTTACGAGCAGTACTTC.

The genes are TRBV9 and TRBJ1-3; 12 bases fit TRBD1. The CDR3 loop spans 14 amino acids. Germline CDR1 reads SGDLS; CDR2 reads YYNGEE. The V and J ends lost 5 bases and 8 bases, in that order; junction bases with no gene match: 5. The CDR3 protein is CASSGTGGADTIYF. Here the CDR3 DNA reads TGTGCCAGCAGTGGGACAGGGGGCGCGGACACCATATATTTT.

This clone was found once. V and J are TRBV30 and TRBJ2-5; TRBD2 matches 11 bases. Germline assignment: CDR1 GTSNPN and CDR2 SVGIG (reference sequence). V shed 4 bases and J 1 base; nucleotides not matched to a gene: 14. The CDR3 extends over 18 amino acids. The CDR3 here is CAWKSWFLAGGSQETQYF. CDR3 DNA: TGTGCCTGGAAATCGTGGTTTCTAGCGGGAGGCAGCCAAGAGACCCAGTACTTC.

The CDR3 DNA reads TGTGCCAGCAGTTTGGGACTAGGAAAAAACATTCAGTACTTC. As protein: CASSLGLGKNIQYF. The chain has TRBV28 and TRBJ2-4; TRBD2 agrees at 8 bases. The CDR3 spans 14 residues. The germline CDR1 and CDR2 sequences are MDHEN and SYDVKM. The J segment lost 4 bases and the V segment lost 3 bases, leaving 2 bases of the junction unmatched. The full variable domain, in which reference TRBV28 and TRBJ2-4 provide the parts outside the CDR3, is DVKVTQSSRYLVKRTGEKVFLECVQDMDHENMFWYRQDPGLGLRLIYFSYDVKMKEKGDIPEGYSVSREKKERFSLILESASTNQTSMYLCASSLGLGKNIQYFGAGTRLSVL.

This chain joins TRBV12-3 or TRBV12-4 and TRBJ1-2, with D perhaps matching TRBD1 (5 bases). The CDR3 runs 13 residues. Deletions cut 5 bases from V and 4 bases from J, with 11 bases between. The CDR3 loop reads CASSGGGRYGYTF. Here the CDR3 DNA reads TGTGCCAGCAGTGGGGGAGGGCGCTATGGCTACACCTTC.

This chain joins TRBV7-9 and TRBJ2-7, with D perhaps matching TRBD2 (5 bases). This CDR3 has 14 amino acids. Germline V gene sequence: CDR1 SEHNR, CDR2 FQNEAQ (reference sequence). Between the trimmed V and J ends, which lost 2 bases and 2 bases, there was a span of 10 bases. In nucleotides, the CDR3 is TGTGCCAGCAGCTTAAGCGGATCACCCTACGAGCAGTACTTC. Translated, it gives CASSLSGSPYEQYF.

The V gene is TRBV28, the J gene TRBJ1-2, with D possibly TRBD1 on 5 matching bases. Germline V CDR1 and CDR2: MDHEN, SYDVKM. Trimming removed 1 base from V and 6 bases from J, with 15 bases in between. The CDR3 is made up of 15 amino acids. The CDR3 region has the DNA TGTGCCAGCAGTTTATTCGGCAGGGTGATACATGGCTACACCTTC. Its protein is CASSLFGRVIHGYTF.

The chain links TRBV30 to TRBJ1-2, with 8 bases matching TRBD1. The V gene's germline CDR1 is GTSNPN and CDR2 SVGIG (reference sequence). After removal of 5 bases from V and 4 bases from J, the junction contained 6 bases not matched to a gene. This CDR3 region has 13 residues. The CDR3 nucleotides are TGTGCCTGGTCCTCCGACAGGGGCTATGGCTACACCTTC. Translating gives CAWSSDRGYGYTF.

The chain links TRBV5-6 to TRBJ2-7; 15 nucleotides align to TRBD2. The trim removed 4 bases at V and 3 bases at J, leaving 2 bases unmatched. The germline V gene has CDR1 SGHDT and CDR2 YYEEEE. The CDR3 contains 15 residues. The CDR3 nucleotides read TGTGCCAGCAGCATGGGACTAGCGGGAGGCTACGAGCAGTACTTC. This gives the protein CASSMGLAGGYEQYF.

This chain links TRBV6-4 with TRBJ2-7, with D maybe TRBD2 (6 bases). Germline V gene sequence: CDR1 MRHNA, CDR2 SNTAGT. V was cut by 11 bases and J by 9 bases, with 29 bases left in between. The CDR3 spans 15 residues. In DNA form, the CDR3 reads TGTGCCCGCCCGACGGGGGTAGCGTTGCGTCCGGGGCAGTACTTC. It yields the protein CARPTGVALRPGQYF.

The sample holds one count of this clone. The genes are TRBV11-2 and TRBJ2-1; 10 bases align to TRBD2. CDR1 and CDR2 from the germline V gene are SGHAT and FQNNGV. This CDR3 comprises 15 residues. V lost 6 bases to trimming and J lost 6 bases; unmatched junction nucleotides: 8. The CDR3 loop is CASSFLAGEINEQFF. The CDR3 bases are TGTGCCAGCAGTTTTCTAGCGGGAGAGATCAATGAGCAGTTCTTC.

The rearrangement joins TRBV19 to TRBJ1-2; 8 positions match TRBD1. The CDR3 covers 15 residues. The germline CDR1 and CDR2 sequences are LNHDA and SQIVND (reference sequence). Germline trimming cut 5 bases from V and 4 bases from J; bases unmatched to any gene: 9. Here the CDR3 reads CASSPRTGPLYGYTF. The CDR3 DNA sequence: TGTGCCAGTAGTCCCCGGACAGGGCCCCTCTATGGCTACACCTTC. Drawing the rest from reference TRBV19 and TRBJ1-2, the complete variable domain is DGGITQSPKYLFRKEGQNVTLSCEQNLNHDAMYWYRQDPGQGLRLIYYSQIVNDFQKGDIAEGYSVSREKKESFPLTVTSAQKNPTAFYLCASSPRTGPLYGYTFGSGTRLTVV.

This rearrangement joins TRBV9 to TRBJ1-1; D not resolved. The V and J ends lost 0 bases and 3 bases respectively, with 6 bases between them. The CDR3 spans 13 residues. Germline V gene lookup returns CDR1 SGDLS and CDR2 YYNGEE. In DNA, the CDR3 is TGTGCCAGCAGCGTAGGGAGATACACTGAAGCTTTCTTT. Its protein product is CASSVGRYTEAFF.

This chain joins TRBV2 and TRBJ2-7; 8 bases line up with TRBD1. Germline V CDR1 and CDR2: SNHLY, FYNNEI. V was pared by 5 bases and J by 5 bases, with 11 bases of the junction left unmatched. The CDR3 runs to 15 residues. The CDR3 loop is CASSKTGTGPHEQYF. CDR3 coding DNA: TGTGCCAGCAGTAAGACCGGGACAGGCCCCCACGAGCAGTACTTC.

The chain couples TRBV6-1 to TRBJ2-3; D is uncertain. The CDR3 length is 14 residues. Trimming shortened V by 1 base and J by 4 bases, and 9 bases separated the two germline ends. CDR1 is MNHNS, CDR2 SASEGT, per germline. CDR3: CASSEDNLADTQYF. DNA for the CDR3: TGTGCCAGCAGTGAAGATAATCTTGCAGATACGCAGTATTTT.

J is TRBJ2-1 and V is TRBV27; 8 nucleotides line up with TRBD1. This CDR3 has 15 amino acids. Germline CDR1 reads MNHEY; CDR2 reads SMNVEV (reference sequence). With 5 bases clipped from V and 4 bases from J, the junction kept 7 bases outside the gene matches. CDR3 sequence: CASSADRARYNEQFF. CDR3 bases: TGTGCCAGCAGTGCGGACAGGGCCCGATACAATGAGCAGTTCTTC.

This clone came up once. The DNA of the CDR3 is TGTGCCAGCAGCTTAGGTGGGGGCCTACCCTACGAGCAGTACTTC. Its translation: CASSLGGGLPYEQYF. This chain uses TRBV11-2 with TRBJ2-7, with D tentatively TRBD1 (6 bases). This CDR3 contains 15 residues. Trimming shortened V by 1 base and J by 2 bases, and 12 bases separated the two germline ends. Germline CDR1 and CDR2: SGHAT and FQNNGV.

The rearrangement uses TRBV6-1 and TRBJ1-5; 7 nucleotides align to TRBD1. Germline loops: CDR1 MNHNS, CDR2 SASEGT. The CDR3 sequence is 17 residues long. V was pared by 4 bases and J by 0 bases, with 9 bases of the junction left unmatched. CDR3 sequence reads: CASSAMWDSYSNQPQHF. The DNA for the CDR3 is TGTGCCAGCAGTGCCATGTGGGACAGCTATAGCAATCAGCCCCAGCATTTT.

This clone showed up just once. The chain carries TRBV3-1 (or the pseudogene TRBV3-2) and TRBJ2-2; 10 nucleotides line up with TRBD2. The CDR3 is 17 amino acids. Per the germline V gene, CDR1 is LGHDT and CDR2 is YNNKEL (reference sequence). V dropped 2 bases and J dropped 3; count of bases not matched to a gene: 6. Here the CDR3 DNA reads TGTGCCAGCAGCCAACCTCCGGGACTAGCGTACACCGGGGAGCTGTTTTTT. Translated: CASSQPPGLAYTGELFF.

CDR3 coding DNA: TGTGCCAGCAGCGTAGATACAGGGCTCGAAAAACTGTTTTTT. Residues: CASSVDTGLEKLFF. The chain employs TRBV9 and TRBJ1-4; possibly TRBD1 for D (6 bases). The CDR3 consists of 14 residues. Germline lookup yields CDR1 SGDLS and CDR2 YYNGEE. V lost 0 bases and J lost 8, with 11 bases in between.